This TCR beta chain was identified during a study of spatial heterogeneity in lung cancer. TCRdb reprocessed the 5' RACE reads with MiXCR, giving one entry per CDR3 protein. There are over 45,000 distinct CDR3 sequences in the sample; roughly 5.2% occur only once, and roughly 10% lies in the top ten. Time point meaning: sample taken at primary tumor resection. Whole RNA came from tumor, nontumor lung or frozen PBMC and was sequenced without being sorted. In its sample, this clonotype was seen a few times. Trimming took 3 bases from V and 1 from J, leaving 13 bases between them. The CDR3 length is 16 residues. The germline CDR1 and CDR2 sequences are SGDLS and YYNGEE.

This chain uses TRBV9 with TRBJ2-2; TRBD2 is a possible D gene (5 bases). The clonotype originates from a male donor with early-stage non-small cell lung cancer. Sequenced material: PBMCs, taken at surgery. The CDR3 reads CASSAPGGGNTGELFF. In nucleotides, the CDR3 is TGTGCCAGCAGCGCCCCCGGCGGAGGGAACACCGGGGAGCTGTTTTTT. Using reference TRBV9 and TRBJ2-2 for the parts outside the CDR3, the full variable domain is DSGVTQTPKHLITATGQRVTLRCSPRSGDLSVYWYQQSLDQGLQFLIQYYNGEERAKGNILERFSAQQFPDLHSELNLSSLELGDSALYFCASSAPGGGNTGELFFGEGSRLTVL.